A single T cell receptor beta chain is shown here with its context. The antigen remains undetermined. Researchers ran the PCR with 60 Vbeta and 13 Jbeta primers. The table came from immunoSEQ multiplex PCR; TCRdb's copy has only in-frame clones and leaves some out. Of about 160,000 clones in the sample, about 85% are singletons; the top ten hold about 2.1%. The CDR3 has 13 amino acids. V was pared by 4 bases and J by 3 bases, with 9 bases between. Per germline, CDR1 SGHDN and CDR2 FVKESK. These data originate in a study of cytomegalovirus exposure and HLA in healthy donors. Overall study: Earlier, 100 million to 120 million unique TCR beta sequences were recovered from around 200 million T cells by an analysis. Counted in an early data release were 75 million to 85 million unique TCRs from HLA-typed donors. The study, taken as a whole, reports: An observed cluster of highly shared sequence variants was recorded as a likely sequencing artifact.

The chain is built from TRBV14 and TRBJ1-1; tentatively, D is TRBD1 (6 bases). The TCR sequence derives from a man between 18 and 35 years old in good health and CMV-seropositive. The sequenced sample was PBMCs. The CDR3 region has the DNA TGTGCCAGCAGCCCCCAGGGGTACACTGAAGCTTTCTTT. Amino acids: CASSPQGYTEAFF.